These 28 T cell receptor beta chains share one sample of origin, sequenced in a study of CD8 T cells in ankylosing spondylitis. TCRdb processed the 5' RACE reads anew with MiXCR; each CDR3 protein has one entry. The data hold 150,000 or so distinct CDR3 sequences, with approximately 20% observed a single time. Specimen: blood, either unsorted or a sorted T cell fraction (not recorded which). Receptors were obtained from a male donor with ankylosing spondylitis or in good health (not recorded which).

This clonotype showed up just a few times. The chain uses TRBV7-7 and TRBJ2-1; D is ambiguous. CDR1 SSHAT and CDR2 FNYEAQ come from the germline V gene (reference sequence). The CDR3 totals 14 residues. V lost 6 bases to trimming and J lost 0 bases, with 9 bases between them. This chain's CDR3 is CASRKLSSYNEQFF. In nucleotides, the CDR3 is TGTGCCAGCAGGAAATTAAGCTCCTACAATGAGCAGTTCTTC.

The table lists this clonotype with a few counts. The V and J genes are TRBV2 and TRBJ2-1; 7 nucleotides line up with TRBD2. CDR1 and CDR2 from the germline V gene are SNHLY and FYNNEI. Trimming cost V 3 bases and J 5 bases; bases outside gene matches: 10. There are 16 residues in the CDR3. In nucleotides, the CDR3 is TGTGCCAGCAGTGAGGATTGGGGGAGGGCCGACAATGAGCAGTTCTTC. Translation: CASSEDWGRADNEQFF.

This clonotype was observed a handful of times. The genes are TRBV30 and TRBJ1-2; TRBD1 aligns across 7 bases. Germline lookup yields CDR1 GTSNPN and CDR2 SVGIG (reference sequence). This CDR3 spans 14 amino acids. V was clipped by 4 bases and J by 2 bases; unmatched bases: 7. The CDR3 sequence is CAWNPGQLNYGYTF. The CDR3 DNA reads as TGTGCCTGGAATCCGGGACAGCTGAACTATGGCTACACCTTC.

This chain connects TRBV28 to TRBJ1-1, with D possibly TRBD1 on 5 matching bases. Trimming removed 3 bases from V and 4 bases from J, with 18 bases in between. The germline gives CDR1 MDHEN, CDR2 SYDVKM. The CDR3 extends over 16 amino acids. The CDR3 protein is CASSLSGPEGSTEAFF. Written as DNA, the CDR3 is TGTGCCAGCAGTTTGTCGGGACCAGAAGGTTCCACTGAAGCTTTCTTT.

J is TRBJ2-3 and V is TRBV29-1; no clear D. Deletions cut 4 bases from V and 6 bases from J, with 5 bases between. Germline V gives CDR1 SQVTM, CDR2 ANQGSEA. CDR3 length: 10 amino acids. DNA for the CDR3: TGCAGCGTTGGTGGTGATACGCAGTATTTT. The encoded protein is CSVGGDTQYF.

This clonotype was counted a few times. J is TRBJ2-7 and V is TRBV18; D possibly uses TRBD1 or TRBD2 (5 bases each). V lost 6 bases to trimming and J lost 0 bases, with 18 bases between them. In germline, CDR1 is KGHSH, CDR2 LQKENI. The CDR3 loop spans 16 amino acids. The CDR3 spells CASSPFDYGTSYEQYF. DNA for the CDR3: TGTGCCAGCTCCCCGTTTGATTACGGGACCTCCTACGAGCAGTACTTC.

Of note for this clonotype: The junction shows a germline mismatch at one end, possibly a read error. The CDR3 reads CCAPGTGAAFGNTIYF. CDR3 coding DNA: TGCTGTGCCCCCGGGACAGGGGCGGCTTTTGGAAACACCATATATTTT. The chain has TRBV20-1 and TRBJ1-3; the match to TRBD1 covers 10 bases. Germline V gene data show CDR1 as DFQATT and CDR2 as SNEGSKA (reference sequence). This CDR3 is 16 amino acids long.

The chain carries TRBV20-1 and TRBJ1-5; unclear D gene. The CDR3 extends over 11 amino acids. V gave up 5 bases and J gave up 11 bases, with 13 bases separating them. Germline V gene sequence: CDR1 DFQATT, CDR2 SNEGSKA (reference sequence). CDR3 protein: CSAGGWRAQHF. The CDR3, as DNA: TGCAGTGCTGGAGGGTGGAGAGCCCAGCATTTT.

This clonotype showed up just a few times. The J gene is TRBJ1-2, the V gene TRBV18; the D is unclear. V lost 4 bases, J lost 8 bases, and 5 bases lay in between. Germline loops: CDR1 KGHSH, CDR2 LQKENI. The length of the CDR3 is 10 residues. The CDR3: CASSLGGYTF. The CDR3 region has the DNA TGTGCCAGCTCACTAGGGGGCTACACCTTC. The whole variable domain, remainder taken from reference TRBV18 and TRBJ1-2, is NAGVMQNPRHLVRRRGQEARLRCSPMKGHSHVYWYRQLPEEGLKFMVYLQKENIIDESGMPKERFSAEFPKEGPSILRIQQVVRGDSAAYFCASSLGGYTFGSGTRLTVV.

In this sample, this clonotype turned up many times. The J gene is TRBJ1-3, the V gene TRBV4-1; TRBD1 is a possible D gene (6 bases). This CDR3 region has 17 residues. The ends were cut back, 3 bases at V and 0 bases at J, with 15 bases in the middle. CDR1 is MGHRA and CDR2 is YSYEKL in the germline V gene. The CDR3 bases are TGCGCCAGCAGCCACTCCGACAGGATGAGCTCTGGAAACACCATATATTTT. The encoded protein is CASSHSDRMSSGNTIYF.

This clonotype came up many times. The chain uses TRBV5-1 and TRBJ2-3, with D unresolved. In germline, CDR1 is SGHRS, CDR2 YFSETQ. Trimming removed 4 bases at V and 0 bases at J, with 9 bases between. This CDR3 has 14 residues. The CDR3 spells CASSRTTSTDTQYF. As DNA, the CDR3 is TGCGCCAGCAGCCGGACGACGAGCACAGATACGCAGTATTTT.

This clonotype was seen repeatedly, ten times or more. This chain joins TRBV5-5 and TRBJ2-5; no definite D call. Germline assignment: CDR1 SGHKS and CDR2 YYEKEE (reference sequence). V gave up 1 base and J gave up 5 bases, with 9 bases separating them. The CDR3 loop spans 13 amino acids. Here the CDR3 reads CASSLTRSETQYF. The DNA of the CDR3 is TGTGCCAGCAGCTTGACTCGTTCGGAGACCCAGTACTTC.

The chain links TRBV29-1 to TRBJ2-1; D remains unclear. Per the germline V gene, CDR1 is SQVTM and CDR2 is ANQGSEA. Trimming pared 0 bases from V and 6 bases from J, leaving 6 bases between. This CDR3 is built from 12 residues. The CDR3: CSVEDRLNEQFF. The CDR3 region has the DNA TGCAGCGTTGAAGATCGGCTCAATGAGCAGTTCTTC.

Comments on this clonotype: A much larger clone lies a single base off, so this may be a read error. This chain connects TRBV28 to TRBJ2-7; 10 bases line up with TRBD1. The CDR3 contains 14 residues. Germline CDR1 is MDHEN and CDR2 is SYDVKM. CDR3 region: CANSQGQGHYEQYF. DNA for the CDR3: TGTGCCAACAGTCAGGGACAGGGGCACTACGAGCAGTACTTC.

The CDR3 DNA sequence: TGTGCCACCACCCAAGGGGGGGGTGCTAACTATGGCTACACCTTC. This gives the protein CATTQGGGANYGYTF. This chain links TRBV3-1 with TRBJ1-2; maybe TRBD1 (6 bases). V gave up 10 bases and J gave up 0 bases, with 18 bases separating them. The CDR3 contains 15 residues. The V gene's germline CDR1 is LGHDT and CDR2 YNNKEL (reference sequence).

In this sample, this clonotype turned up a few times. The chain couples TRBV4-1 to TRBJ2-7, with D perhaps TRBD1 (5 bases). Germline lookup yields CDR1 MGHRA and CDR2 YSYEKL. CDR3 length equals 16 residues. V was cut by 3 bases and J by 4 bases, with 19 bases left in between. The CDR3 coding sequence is TGCGCCAGCAGCCAGTCCATCGACAGTTCTCGTTACGAGCAGTACTTC. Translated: CASSQSIDSSRYEQYF.

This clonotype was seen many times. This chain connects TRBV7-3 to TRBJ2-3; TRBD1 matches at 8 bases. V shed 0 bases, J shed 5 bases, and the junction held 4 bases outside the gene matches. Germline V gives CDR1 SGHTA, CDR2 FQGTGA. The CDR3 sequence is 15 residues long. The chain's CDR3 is CASSLTGQDLDTQYF. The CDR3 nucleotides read TGTGCCAGCAGCTTAACGGGACAGGATTTAGATACGCAGTATTTT.

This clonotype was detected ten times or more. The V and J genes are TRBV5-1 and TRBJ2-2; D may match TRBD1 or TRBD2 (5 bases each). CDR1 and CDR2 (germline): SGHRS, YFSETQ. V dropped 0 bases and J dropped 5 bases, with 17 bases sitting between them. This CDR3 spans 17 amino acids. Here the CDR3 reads CASSLAGIGTGTGELFF. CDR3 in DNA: TGCGCCAGCAGCTTGGCGGGAATCGGGACGGGAACCGGGGAGCTGTTTTTT.

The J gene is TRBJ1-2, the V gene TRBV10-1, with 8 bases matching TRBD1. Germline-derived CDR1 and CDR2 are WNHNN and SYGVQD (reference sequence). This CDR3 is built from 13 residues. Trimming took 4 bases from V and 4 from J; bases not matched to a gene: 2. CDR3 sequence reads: CASSGQGSYGYTF. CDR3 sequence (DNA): TGCGCCAGCAGTGGACAGGGGTCCTATGGCTACACCTTC.

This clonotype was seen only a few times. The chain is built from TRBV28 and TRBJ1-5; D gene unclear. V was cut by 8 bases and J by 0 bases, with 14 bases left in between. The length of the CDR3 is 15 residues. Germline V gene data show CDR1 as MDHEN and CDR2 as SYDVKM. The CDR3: CASLLADHSNQPQHF. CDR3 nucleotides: TGTGCCAGCCTTTTGGCAGACCATAGCAATCAGCCCCAGCATTTT.

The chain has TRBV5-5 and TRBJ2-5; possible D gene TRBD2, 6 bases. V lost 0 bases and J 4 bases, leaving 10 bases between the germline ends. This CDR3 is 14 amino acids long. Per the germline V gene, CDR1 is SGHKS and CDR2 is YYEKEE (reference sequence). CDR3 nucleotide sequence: TGTGCCAGCAGCTTGGAGGGGACTGGAGAGACCCAGTACTTC. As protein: CASSLEGTGETQYF.

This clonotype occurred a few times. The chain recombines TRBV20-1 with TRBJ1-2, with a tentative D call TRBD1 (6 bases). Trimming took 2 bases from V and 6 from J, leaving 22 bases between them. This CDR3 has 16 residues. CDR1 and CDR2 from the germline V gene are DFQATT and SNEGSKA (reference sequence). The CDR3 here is CSARSGQGFIVNGYTF. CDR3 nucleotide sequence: TGCAGTGCTAGATCCGGGCAGGGGTTTATAGTAAATGGCTACACCTTC.

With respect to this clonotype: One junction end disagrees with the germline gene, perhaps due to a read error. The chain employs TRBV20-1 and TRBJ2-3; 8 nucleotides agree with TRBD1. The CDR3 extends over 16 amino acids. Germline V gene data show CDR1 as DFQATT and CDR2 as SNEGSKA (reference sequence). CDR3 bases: TGCTGTGCAGCATTGTCGACAGGGGCTTACACAGATACGCAGTATTTT. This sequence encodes CCAALSTGAYTDTQYF.

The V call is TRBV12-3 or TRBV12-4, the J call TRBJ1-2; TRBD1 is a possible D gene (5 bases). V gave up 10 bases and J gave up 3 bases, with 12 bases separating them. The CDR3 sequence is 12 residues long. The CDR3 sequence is CATQGGDYGYTF. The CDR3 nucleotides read TGTGCCACCCAGGGTGGGGACTATGGCTACACCTTC.

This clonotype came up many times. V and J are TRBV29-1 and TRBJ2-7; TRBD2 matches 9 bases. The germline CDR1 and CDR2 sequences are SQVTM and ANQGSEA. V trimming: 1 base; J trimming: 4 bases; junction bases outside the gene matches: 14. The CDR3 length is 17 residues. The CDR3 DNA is TGCAGCGTTGAAGGGGACCCTTATAGCGGGAGCCAGTACGAGCAGTACTTC. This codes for CSVEGDPYSGSQYEQYF.

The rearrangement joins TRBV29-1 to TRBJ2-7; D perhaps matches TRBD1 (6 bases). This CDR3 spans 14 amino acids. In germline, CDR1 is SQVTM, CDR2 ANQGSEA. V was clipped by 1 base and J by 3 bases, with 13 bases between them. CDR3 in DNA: TGCAGCGTTGAAGGGACAGAGAGGGACTACGAGCAGTACTTC. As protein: CSVEGTERDYEQYF.

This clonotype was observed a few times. CDR3 sequence (DNA): TGTGCCTGGGGACCGGGACAGGTGATTGAAAAACTGTTTTTT. Its translation: CAWGPGQVIEKLFF. The chain recombines TRBV30 with TRBJ1-4, with 8 positions matching TRBD1. The CDR3 spans 14 residues. CDR1 is GTSNPN and CDR2 is SVGIG in the germline V gene (reference sequence). V trimming: 5 bases; J trimming: 7 bases; junction bases outside the gene matches: 9.

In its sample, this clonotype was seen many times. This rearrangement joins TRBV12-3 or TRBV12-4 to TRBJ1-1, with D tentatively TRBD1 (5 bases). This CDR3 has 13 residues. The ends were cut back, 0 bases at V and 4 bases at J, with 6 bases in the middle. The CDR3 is CASSLARATEAFF. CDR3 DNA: TGTGCCAGCAGTTTAGCCAGGGCCACTGAAGCTTTCTTT.